Following are 29 T cell receptor beta chains from one sample sequenced in a study of control samples from healthy donors and cancer patients. TCRdb's copy holds only in-frame clones and misses some; the assay was immunoSEQ multiplex PCR. The sample has over 100,000 clones, just under 95% seen once. Sequenced input: blood. The receptor set was obtained from a man aged 18 to 29 in good health.

The rearrangement uses TRBV12-5 and TRBJ2-1, with 15 bases matching TRBD2. V was pared by 5 bases and J by 0 bases, with 5 bases of the junction left unmatched. The CDR3 contains 18 residues. From germline, CDR1 is LGHNT and CDR2 FRNRAP. CDR3 in amino acids: CASGPGTSGGNSYNEQFF. The CDR3 DNA follows: TGTGCTAGTGGTCCAGGGACTAGCGGGGGGAACTCCTACAATGAGCAGTTCTTC.

This clone occurred a few times. The V gene is TRBV6-5, the J gene TRBJ2-7; 8 nucleotides align to TRBD2. The V segment lost 6 bases and the J segment 5 bases; nucleotides outside the gene matches: 12. The CDR3 is 15 residues long. The germline CDR1 and CDR2 sequences are MNHEY and SVGAGI. CDR3 region: CASRPLAGVIHEQYF. The CDR3 region has the DNA TGTGCCAGCAGGCCTCTAGCGGGCGTAATTCACGAGCAGTACTTC.

The rearrangement links TRBV9 to TRBJ2-3; TRBD2 is a possible D gene (7 bases). V lost 2 bases, J lost 0 bases, and 16 bases lay in between. Germline CDR1 SGDLS, CDR2 YYNGEE. CDR3 length: 17 residues. The CDR3 coding sequence is TGTGCCAGCAGCGTTCTGGGGGGGGCCTCTAGCACAGATACGCAGTATTTT. Protein sequence: CASSVLGGASSTDTQYF.

The chain employs TRBV5-6 and TRBJ2-2; D tentatively reads TRBD1 or TRBD2 (5 bases each). Trimming shortened V by 4 bases and J by 4 bases, and 11 bases separated the two germline ends. Germline CDR1 reads SGHDT; CDR2 reads YYEEEE. The CDR3 runs 14 residues. DNA for the CDR3: TGTGCCAGCAGCCAGGGACCGAGCACCGGGGAGCTGTTTTTT. This translates into CASSQGPSTGELFF. The full variable domain, its missing parts supplied by reference TRBV5-6 and TRBJ2-2, is DAGVTQSPTHLIKTRGQQVTLRCSPKSGHDTVSWYQQALGQGPQFIFQYYEEEERQRGNFPDRFSGHQFPNYSSELNVNALLLGDSALYLCASSQGPSTGELFFGEGSRLTVL.

The V and J genes are TRBV29-1 and TRBJ1-2, with no clear D. The CDR3 covers 14 residues. Trimming left V 3 bases short and J 7 bases short, with 18 bases between. Germline V gene sequence: CDR1 SQVTM, CDR2 ANQGSEA. CDR3 loop: CSVDVGRRESGYTF. The CDR3 DNA sequence: TGCAGCGTTGATGTTGGACGGAGGGAAAGTGGCTACACCTTC.

The chain carries TRBV5-1 and TRBJ1-1; D call uncertain. Trimming left V 6 bases short and J 1 base short, with 13 bases between. CDR1 SGHRS and CDR2 YFSETQ come from the germline V gene. CDR3 size: 14 residues. CDR3 region: CASTIGSGNTEAFF. The CDR3 nucleotides read TGCGCCAGCACCATTGGATCGGGGAACACTGAAGCTTTCTTT.

The V gene is TRBV29-1, the J gene TRBJ2-7, with 12 bases identical to TRBD2. Per germline, CDR1 SQVTM and CDR2 ANQGSEA. The CDR3 is made up of 14 amino acids. Trimming at V came to 2 bases and at J to 3 bases, leaving 2 bases not matched to a gene. CDR3 residues: CSVELAGGLYEQYF. CDR3 coding DNA: TGCAGCGTTGAACTAGCGGGGGGGCTCTACGAGCAGTACTTC.

The CDR3 sequence: CASSEGQYNSPLHF. CDR3 nucleotides: TGTGCCAGCAGCGAGGGACAGTATAATTCACCCCTCCACTTT. The rearrangement uses TRBV7-6 and TRBJ1-6, with TRBD1 matching over 7 bases. With 5 bases clipped from V and 4 bases from J, the junction kept 2 bases outside the gene matches. The length of the CDR3 is 14 residues. The germline gives CDR1 SGHVS, CDR2 FNYEAQ.

The chain employs TRBV19 and TRBJ2-3; D is undetermined. V lost 4 bases, J lost 2 bases, and 13 bases lay in between. CDR3 length equals 15 residues. Germline lookup yields CDR1 LNHDA and CDR2 SQIVND (reference sequence). The CDR3 loop reads CASSSPRSPTDTQYF. The DNA of the CDR3 is TGTGCCAGTAGTAGCCCCAGGAGTCCCACAGATACGCAGTATTTT.

The V and J genes are TRBV9 and TRBJ1-5, with unresolved D. Trimming removed 0 bases at V and 3 bases at J, with 7 bases between. CDR3 size: 14 residues. Germline V gives CDR1 SGDLS, CDR2 YYNGEE. The CDR3 DNA follows: TGTGCCAGCAGCGTAGTGGGTGCCAATCAGCCCCAGCATTTT. Amino acid sequence: CASSVVGANQPQHF.

The genes are TRBV10-3 and TRBJ1-5, with D hard to call. CDR3 length: 13 residues. V was cut by 0 bases and J by 4 bases, with 4 bases left in between. In germline, CDR1 is ENHRY, CDR2 SYGVKD. CDR3 sequence (DNA): TGTGCCATCAGTGAGTCGTGGAATCAGCCCCAGCATTTT. Translation: CAISESWNQPQHF.

The CDR3 DNA is TGTGCCAGCAGTTACTTCGACAGGCCGGCGGGTGGCTACACCTTC. This translates into CASSYFDRPAGGYTF. The chain has TRBV6-6 and TRBJ1-2; perhaps TRBD1 as D (6 bases). Germline values: CDR1 MNHNY, CDR2 SVGAGI (reference sequence). The germline V and J ends were trimmed by 1 base and 7 bases, with 16 bases remaining between them. The CDR3 length is 15 residues.

The CDR3 sequence: CASSLSRLAQETQYF. In DNA form, the CDR3 reads TGTGCCAGCAGCTTATCCCGACTAGCTCAAGAGACCCAGTACTTC. The chain employs TRBV7-9 and TRBJ2-5; 7 nucleotides line up with TRBD2. Germline V gene lookup returns CDR1 SEHNR and CDR2 FQNEAQ (reference sequence). There are 15 residues in the CDR3. Trimming at V came to 2 bases and at J to 2 bases, leaving 5 bases not matched to a gene.

V gene TRBV11-2 combines with J gene TRBJ2-1; no firm D call. In germline, CDR1 is SGHAT, CDR2 FQNNGV. There are 12 residues in the CDR3. Trimming left V 6 bases short and J 5 bases short, with 8 bases between. The CDR3 spells CASRFIDNEQFF. CDR3 nucleotide sequence: TGTGCCAGCAGGTTCATAGACAATGAGCAGTTCTTC.

The chain is built from TRBV10-1 and TRBJ2-7; D gene uncertain. This CDR3 has 16 amino acids. V was cut by 4 bases and J by 2 bases, with 18 bases left in between. CDR1 is WNHNN and CDR2 is SYGVQD in the germline V gene (reference sequence). In nucleotides, the CDR3 is TGCGCCAGCAGTGCCCCAAGGAACATTTACACCTACGAGCAGTACTTC. Translated, it gives CASSAPRNIYTYEQYF.

The V gene is TRBV5-4, the J gene TRBJ1-4, with D perhaps TRBD1 (5 bases). CDR1 and CDR2 from the germline V gene are SGHNT and YYREEE (reference sequence). CDR3 size: 13 residues. V was pared by 4 bases and J by 9 bases, with 13 bases between. The DNA for the CDR3 is TGTGCCAGCAGCGAGGACATGGGTAAAAAACTGTTTTTT. Amino acid sequence: CASSEDMGKKLFF.

This rearrangement joins TRBV30 to TRBJ1-6; D not resolved. From germline, CDR1 is GTSNPN and CDR2 SVGIG (reference sequence). V dropped 1 base and J dropped 6 bases, with 7 bases sitting between them. This CDR3 spans 13 amino acids. The CDR3 loop reads CAWSEVLNSPLHF. CDR3 nucleotides: TGTGCCTGGAGTGAGGTCCTTAATTCACCCCTCCACTTT.

The rearrangement links TRBV18 to TRBJ2-7; weak D call: TRBD1 (6 bases). Germline CDR1 and CDR2: KGHSH and LQKENI. The CDR3 is 14 residues long. Deletions cut 3 bases from V and 2 bases from J, with 11 bases between. CDR3 region: CASSPSGTTYEQYF. The CDR3 DNA is TGTGCCAGCTCACCCTCCGGGACAACCTACGAGCAGTACTTC. The whole variable domain, filled in from reference TRBV18 and TRBJ2-7, reads NAGVMQNPRHLVRRRGQEARLRCSPMKGHSHVYWYRQLPEEGLKFMVYLQKENIIDESGMPKERFSAEFPKEGPSILRIQQVVRGDSAAYFCASSPSGTTYEQYFGPGTRLTVT.

The rearrangement uses TRBV9 and TRBJ1-1; D is uncertain. CDR1 SGDLS and CDR2 YYNGEE come from the germline V gene. The CDR3 runs to 12 residues. Between the trimmed V and J ends, which lost 4 bases and 2 bases, there was a span of 6 bases. The DNA of the CDR3 is TGTGCCAGCAGCCCCCACAACACTGAAGCTTTCTTT. This codes for CASSPHNTEAFF. Drawing the rest from reference TRBV9 and TRBJ1-1, the complete variable domain is DSGVTQTPKHLITATGQRVTLRCSPRSGDLSVYWYQQSLDQGLQFLIQYYNGEERAKGNILERFSAQQFPDLHSELNLSSLELGDSALYFCASSPHNTEAFFGQGTRLTVV.

This clone was observed a single time. The chain uses TRBV5-1 and TRBJ2-1; 9 positions agree with TRBD1. Per germline, CDR1 SGHRS and CDR2 YFSETQ. The CDR3 extends over 15 amino acids. The trim removed 4 bases at V and 9 bases at J, leaving 11 bases unmatched. The CDR3 DNA sequence: TGCGCCAGCAGCCCGAGGACAGGGGATATCAGTGAGCAGTTCTTC. The encoded protein is CASSPRTGDISEQFF.

The chain links TRBV14 to TRBJ1-4; D might be TRBD1 (6 bases). This CDR3 region has 16 residues. CDR1 is SGHDN and CDR2 is FVKESK in the germline V gene. The V gene lost 0 bases and the J gene lost 5 bases, with 13 bases spanning the gap. CDR3 sequence reads: CASSQDHPGTNEKLFF. CDR3 DNA: TGTGCCAGCAGCCAAGATCATCCGGGGACAAATGAAAAACTGTTTTTT.

This chain joins TRBV5-1 and TRBJ2-1; D possibly corresponds to TRBD2 (6 bases). The V end was cut by 4 bases, the J end by 6 bases, with 17 bases between. CDR1 and CDR2 from the germline V gene are SGHRS and YFSETQ. The CDR3 is 15 residues long. The CDR3 region is CASSPPASALNEQFF. In nucleotides, the CDR3 is TGCGCCAGCAGCCCCCCGGCTAGCGCCCTCAATGAGCAGTTCTTC.

V usage is TRBV9 and J usage is TRBJ2-5, with no clear D. This CDR3 has 15 amino acids. The V gene's germline CDR1 is SGDLS and CDR2 YYNGEE. V lost 3 bases to trimming and J lost 2 bases, with 14 bases between them. The DNA of the CDR3 is TGTGCCAGCAGCGAGACGGGTAGCCCACAAGAGACCCAGTACTTC. It specifies CASSETGSPQETQYF.

The rearrangement uses TRBV6-5 and TRBJ1-3, with unresolved D. Trimming removed 6 bases from V and 3 bases from J, with 12 bases in between. The CDR3 spans 14 residues. The germline gives CDR1 MNHEY, CDR2 SVGAGI. The CDR3 DNA reads as TGTGCCAGCAGATCCGGACCGAGTGGAAACACCATATATTTT. This encodes CASRSGPSGNTIYF.

There are a few counts of this clone. This chain joins TRBV11-2 and TRBJ1-1, with D maybe TRBD1 (6 bases). This CDR3 region has 15 residues. V shed 1 base and J shed 2 bases, with 11 bases lying between them. Germline CDR1 and CDR2: SGHAT and FQNNGV. The CDR3: CASSLGGLRNTEAFF. CDR3 in DNA: TGTGCCAGCAGCTTAGGGGGGCTTCGAAACACTGAAGCTTTCTTT. The whole variable domain, filled in from reference TRBV11-2 and TRBJ1-1, reads EAGVAQSPRYKIIEKRQSVAFWCNPISGHATLYWYQQILGQGPKLLIQFQNNGVVDDSQLPKDRFSAERLKGVDSTLKIQPAKLEDSAVYLCASSLGGLRNTEAFFGQGTRLTVV.

The chain recombines TRBV4-2 with TRBJ2-3; 13 nucleotides match TRBD2. The germline gives CDR1 LGHNA, CDR2 YNFKEQ. The CDR3 extends over 16 amino acids. V lost 0 bases and J lost 10; bases outside the gene matches: 7. DNA of the CDR3: TGTGCCAGCAGCCAAGATCGGCGAACTAGCGGGGGGGCGCAGTATTTT. Translation gives CASSQDRRTSGGAQYF.

This chain uses TRBV5-1 with TRBJ2-1, with D unresolved. The CDR3 is 12 residues long. V lost 0 bases, J lost 6 bases, and 4 bases lay in between. CDR1 is SGHRS, CDR2 YFSETQ, per germline. For the CDR3, the DNA is TGCGCCAGCAGCTTGGCCGGCAATGAGCAGTTCTTC. Encoded protein: CASSLAGNEQFF.

The V gene is TRBV9, the J gene TRBJ2-3; TRBD2 aligns across 8 bases. J lost 2 bases, V lost 5 bases, and 7 bases had no gene match. CDR3 size: 15 residues. The germline V gene has CDR1 SGDLS and CDR2 YYNGEE. CDR3 sequence: CASSAGLGNTDTQYF. In nucleotides, the CDR3 is TGTGCCAGCAGTGCGGGACTAGGAAACACAGATACGCAGTATTTT.

The chain uses TRBV11-2 and TRBJ1-1, with 9 bases aligning to TRBD1. Germline V lookup: CDR1 SGHAT, CDR2 FQNNGV. The length of the CDR3 is 13 residues. Trimming at V came to 5 bases and at J to 10 bases, leaving 8 bases not matched to a gene. The CDR3, as DNA: TGTGCCAGCAGCCCGGACAGGGGCGTGGGAGCTTTCTTT. This translates into CASSPDRGVGAFF. The whole variable domain, remainder taken from reference TRBV11-2 and TRBJ1-1, is EAGVAQSPRYKIIEKRQSVAFWCNPISGHATLYWYQQILGQGPKLLIQFQNNGVVDDSQLPKDRFSAERLKGVDSTLKIQPAKLEDSAVYLCASSPDRGVGAFFGQGTRLTVV.